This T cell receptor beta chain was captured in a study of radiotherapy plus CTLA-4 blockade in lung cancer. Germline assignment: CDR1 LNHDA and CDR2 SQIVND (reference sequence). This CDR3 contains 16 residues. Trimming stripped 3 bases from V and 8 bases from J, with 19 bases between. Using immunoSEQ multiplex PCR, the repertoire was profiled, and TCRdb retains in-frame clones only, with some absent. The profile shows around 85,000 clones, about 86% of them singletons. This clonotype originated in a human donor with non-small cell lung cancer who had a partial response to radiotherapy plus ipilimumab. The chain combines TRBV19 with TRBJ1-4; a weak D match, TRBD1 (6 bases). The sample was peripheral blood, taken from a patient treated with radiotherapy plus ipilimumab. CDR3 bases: TGTGCCAGTAGTATCGGCAGGGGAACGATTGGCGAAAAACTGTTTTTT. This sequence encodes CASSIGRGTIGEKLFF.